This T cell receptor beta chain was sequenced for a study of radiotherapy plus CTLA-4 blockade in lung cancer. The CDR3 has 14 residues. V lost 7 bases, J lost 3 bases, and 13 bases lay in between. Germline assignment: CDR1 LNHDA and CDR2 SQIVND (reference sequence). Profiling relied on immunoSEQ multiplex PCR, and the TCRdb table lists in-frame clones only, not all of them. The table lists 100,000 to 150,000 clones, approximately 90% of them singletons, with approximately 7% in the top ten. Study results and caveats: After radiotherapy and ipilimumab, tumor-derived clones expanded in peripheral blood.

As for this clone: Its specificity is unknown.

This rearrangement joins TRBV19 to TRBJ1-5; D perhaps matches TRBD1 (5 bases). The specimen was peripheral blood, collected from a patient treated with radiotherapy plus ipilimumab. The source of this sequence is a human donor with non-small cell lung cancer that progressed on radiotherapy plus ipilimumab. CDR3 in amino acids: CASTKGQFNQPQHF. The CDR3 DNA follows: TGTGCCAGTACCAAGGGGCAGTTCAATCAGCCCCAGCATTTT.